One T cell receptor (beta chain) is described in this entry. Its antigen is as yet unknown. These data belong to a study of shared clonotypes between healthy human individuals. Study-level points and caveats: Across subsets, estimated richness was generally greater for naive than for memory populations.

Using immunoSEQ multiplex PCR, the repertoire was profiled, and TCRdb retains in-frame clones only, with some absent. The data show some 2.4 million clones, roughly 93% seen once. Sequenced: naive CD4+ T cells from PBMCs. The subset was: CD45RA+ positively selected. The clonotype was recovered from a man aged 18 to 30 in good health. Some clones in this sample may be carry-over from other donors' samples.

The CDR3 DNA reads as TGTGCCACCAGCAGAGTACAGACAGATACGCAGTATTTT. Amino acids: CATSRVQTDTQYF. The V and J genes are TRBV15 and TRBJ2-3; D is unresolved. CDR1 and CDR2 (germline): LNHNV, YYDKDF (reference sequence). The CDR3 has 13 amino acids. Trimming left V 1 base short and J 3 bases short, with 5 bases between.